The clone carrying this TCR beta chain was found a few times. Profiled with immunoSEQ multiplex PCR; TCRdb holds only in-frame clones, not every one. The table has about 230,000 clones, 80% to 90% seen once; the top ten hold over 1.2%. Germline assignment: CDR1 MGHDK and CDR2 SYGVNS. The CDR3 is 15 amino acids. V shed 4 bases and J 5 bases; nucleotides not matched to a gene: 5. The entry originates in a study of blood T cell repertoires in COVID-19. Study context: Material from acute and convalescent COVID-19 was sourced from the United States, Italy and Spain.

Sequencing used peripheral blood. The receptor was isolated from a woman aged 35 to 49 who had recovered from COVID-19. The V gene is TRBV25-1, the J gene TRBJ2-2; 9 bases match TRBD1. CDR3 DNA: TGTGCCAGCAGTGGAAGACAGGGGGAAACCGGGGAGCTGTTTTTT. Translating it yields CASSGRQGETGELFF.